Below are 21 T cell receptor beta chains sequenced from a single sample in a study of shared clonotypes between healthy human individuals. The table came from immunoSEQ multiplex PCR; TCRdb's copy has only in-frame clones and leaves some out. The table has about 990,000 clones, 75% to 85% seen once. Source material: memory CD4+ T cells from PBMCs. Subset indicated: CD45RA-negative fraction. These TCRs come from a man aged 18 to 30 in good health. Some clones in this sample may be carry-over from other donors' samples.

In regard to this clone: Other DNA sequences within the sample encode an identical CDR3. The chain employs TRBV9 and TRBJ1-1; 10 nucleotides agree with TRBD1. V was clipped by 4 bases and J by 4 bases; unmatched bases: 7. The CDR3 totals 15 residues. Germline V gene lookup returns CDR1 SGDLS and CDR2 YYNGEE. Here the CDR3 DNA reads TGTGCCAGCAGCCCGATTGGACAGGGGGGCACTGAAGCTTTCTTT. It is translated as CASSPIGQGGTEAFF.

The gene calls are TRBV7-9 and TRBJ1-4, with 8 positions matching TRBD1. The CDR3 extends over 17 amino acids. The junction had 20 bases not matched to a gene; V was cut back by 4 bases and J by 13 bases. The germline V gene encodes CDR1 SEHNR and CDR2 FQNEAQ (reference sequence). The CDR3 DNA follows: TGTGCCAGCAGCTCACCCCTAGGACAGGGCGTTGGCGGAAGACTGTTTTTT. Translating gives CASSSPLGQGVGGRLFF. The full variable domain, rest sourced from reference TRBV7-9 and TRBJ1-4, is DTGVSQNPRHKITKRGQNVTFRCDPISEHNRLYWYRQTLGQGPEFLTYFQNEAQLEKSRLLSDRFSAERPKGSFSTLEIQRTEQGDSAMYLCASSSPLGQGVGGRLFFGSGTQLSVL.

The chain is built from TRBV4-3 and TRBJ2-1; the match to TRBD2 covers 15 bases. Germline trimming cut 4 bases from V and 5 bases from J; bases unmatched to any gene: 3. CDR3 length equals 16 residues. Looked up from germline, CDR1 is LGHNA and CDR2 is YSLEER. CDR3 sequence (DNA): TGCGCCAGCAGCCGACGGACTAGCGGGAGGGACAATGAGCAGTTCTTC. It yields the protein CASSRRTSGRDNEQFF.

This clone was observed a few times. The genes are TRBV27 and TRBJ1-2; no definite D call. Between the trimmed V and J ends, which lost 7 bases and 0 bases, there was a span of 6 bases. This CDR3 region has 12 residues. The germline gives CDR1 MNHEY, CDR2 SMNVEV (reference sequence). The DNA of the CDR3 is TGTGCCAGCACCCGAGCTAACTATGGCTACACCTTC. Residues: CASTRANYGYTF.

This clone was counted a few times. The rearrangement links TRBV7-8 to TRBJ2-2; TRBD2 agrees at 7 bases. This CDR3 is built from 14 residues. Germline V lookup: CDR1 SGHVS, CDR2 FQNEAQ. CDR3 amino acids: CAPGLADNTGELFF. For the CDR3, the DNA is TGTGCGCCCGGGCTAGCGGATAACACCGGGGAGCTGTTTTTT. Complete variable domain (other parts from reference TRBV7-8 and TRBJ2-2): GAGVSQSPRYKVAKRGQDVALRCDPISGHVSLFWYQQALGQGPEFLTYFQNEAQLDKSGLPSDRFFAERPEGSVSTLKIQRTQQEDSAVYLCAPGLADNTGELFFGEGSRLTVL.

The V and J genes are TRBV5-1 and TRBJ1-2, with 7 bases lining up with TRBD1. The V and J ends lost 3 bases and 4 bases, in that order; junction bases with no gene match: 6. Germline values: CDR1 SGHRS, CDR2 YFSETQ. This CDR3 has 14 residues. The CDR3 is CASSSPDRAYGYTF. CDR3 DNA sequence: TGCGCCAGCAGCTCTCCAGACAGGGCCTATGGCTACACCTTC.

V gene TRBV7-9 combines with J gene TRBJ2-5; 9 nucleotides match TRBD2. Trimming took 5 bases from V and 3 from J; bases not matched to a gene: 7. The CDR3 is 15 amino acids. Germline V gene sequence: CDR1 SEHNR, CDR2 FQNEAQ (reference sequence). Written as DNA, the CDR3 is TGTGCCAGCAGCCAATCGGCTAGCGGGGAAGAGACCCAGTACTTC. Encoded protein: CASSQSASGEETQYF.

The chain is built from TRBV5-4 and TRBJ1-2, with 7 bases identical to TRBD1. The CDR3 has 15 amino acids. V lost 6 bases to trimming and J lost 0 bases; unmatched junction nucleotides: 8. Germline V gene lookup returns CDR1 SGHNT and CDR2 YYREEE (reference sequence). The CDR3 DNA reads TGTGCCAGCACCCTTAAAGGGGGCACTAACTATGGCTACACCTTC. Protein: CASTLKGGTNYGYTF.

V usage is TRBV28 and J usage is TRBJ1-1; a weak D match, TRBD1 (5 bases). Germline CDR1 reads MDHEN; CDR2 reads SYDVKM. The CDR3 is made up of 14 amino acids. Between the trimmed V and J ends, which lost 8 bases and 10 bases, there was a span of 23 bases. CDR3 sequence reads: CASHPGRRLGGAFF. CDR3 sequence (DNA): TGTGCCAGCCACCCAGGCAGACGGTTGGGGGGAGCTTTCTTT. Combining the CDR3 with reference TRBV28 and TRBJ1-1 gives the whole variable domain DVKVTQSSRYLVKRTGEKVFLECVQDMDHENMFWYRQDPGLGLRLIYFSYDVKMKEKGDIPEGYSVSREKKERFSLILESASTNQTSMYLCASHPGRRLGGAFFGQGTRLTVV.

The rearrangement joins TRBV10-2 to TRBJ1-5; a weak D match, TRBD1 (6 bases). Germline lookup yields CDR1 WSHSY and CDR2 SAAADI. Trimming stripped 8 bases from V and 0 bases from J, with 14 bases between. The CDR3 is 15 residues long. The CDR3 DNA reads TGCGCCAGCGGAGAGGGGGGGCATAGCAATCAGCCCCAGCATTTT. Translating gives CASGEGGHSNQPQHF.

J is TRBJ1-2 and V is TRBV5-6; D ambiguous. The V end lost 0 bases, the J end lost 0 bases, and 6 bases lay between the germline ends. In germline, CDR1 is SGHDT, CDR2 YYEEEE. This CDR3 is built from 14 residues. The CDR3 nucleotides are TGTGCCAGCAGCTTGGTGGCTTCTAACTATGGCTACACCTTC. Translating gives CASSLVASNYGYTF.

This chain's CDR3 is CASSSVTSGRPGAGELFF. The CDR3 DNA reads TGCGCCAGCAGCTCTGTCACTAGCGGGAGGCCCGGGGCCGGGGAGCTGTTTTTT. V is TRBV5-1 and J is TRBJ2-2; 12 positions agree with TRBD2. V lost 3 bases and J lost 6; bases outside the gene matches: 12. Germline CDR1 reads SGHRS; CDR2 reads YFSETQ. CDR3 length equals 18 residues.

This chain joins TRBV27 and TRBJ1-5; maybe TRBD1 (5 bases). The CDR3 has 15 residues. Per germline, CDR1 MNHEY and CDR2 SMNVEV (reference sequence). The ends were cut back, 2 bases at V and 3 bases at J, with 11 bases in the middle. The CDR3 loop reads CASSLEGTPNQPQHF. CDR3 DNA: TGTGCCAGCAGTTTAGAAGGGACCCCCAATCAGCCCCAGCATTTT.

V and J are TRBV30 and TRBJ2-5, with 11 bases that match TRBD2. The germline gives CDR1 GTSNPN, CDR2 SVGIG (reference sequence). The CDR3 covers 15 residues. V gave up 1 base and J gave up 4 bases; unmatched junction bases: 5. CDR3: CAWSARLAGGETQYF. The CDR3 region has the DNA TGTGCCTGGAGTGCAAGGCTAGCGGGAGGAGAGACCCAGTACTTC. Drawing the rest from reference TRBV30 and TRBJ2-5, the complete variable domain is SQTIHQWPATLVQPVGSPLSLECTVEGTSNPNLYWYRQAAGRGLQLLFYSVGIGQISSEVPQNLSASRPQDRQFILSSKKLLLSDSGFYLCAWSARLAGGETQYFGPGTRLLVL.

This clone has at least ten counts. The chain uses TRBV7-9 and TRBJ2-7; D is uncertain. The germline V gene has CDR1 SEHNR and CDR2 FQNEAQ (reference sequence). V shed 1 base and J shed 5 bases, with 12 bases lying between them. The CDR3 has 14 amino acids. The CDR3 here is CASSLGAGSHEQYF. DNA of the CDR3: TGTGCCAGCAGCTTAGGAGCAGGAAGCCACGAGCAGTACTTC.

V usage is TRBV7-8 and J usage is TRBJ2-5; TRBD2 matches at 9 bases. Germline CDR1 reads SGHVS; CDR2 reads FQNEAQ. J was trimmed by 5 bases and V by 8 bases; bases with no gene match: 9. The CDR3 totals 14 residues. The CDR3 DNA is TGTGCCAGCCGAACCCGAGCGGGAGGCGAGACCCAGTACTTC. Protein: CASRTRAGGETQYF.

The chain employs TRBV6-4 and TRBJ2-1; no clear D gene. The CDR3 totals 13 residues. Germline V gene data show CDR1 as MRHNA and CDR2 as SNTAGT. Trimming took off 3 bases at V and 9 bases at J, with 12 bases between the two ends. CDR3: CASSEWSVGEQFF. The CDR3 nucleotides read TGTGCCAGCAGTGAATGGTCAGTCGGTGAGCAGTTCTTC.

The sample holds a few counts of this clone. This chain links TRBV7-6 with TRBJ2-2; tentative D call: TRBD1 (5 bases). This CDR3 has 15 amino acids. The V gene lost 5 bases and the J gene lost 3 bases, with 13 bases spanning the gap. CDR1 is SGHVS and CDR2 is FNYEAQ in the germline V gene. This CDR3 is CASSPKSQDTGELFF. DNA for the CDR3: TGTGCCAGCAGCCCGAAATCACAGGACACCGGGGAGCTGTTTTTT.

This clone was counted a few times. The CDR3: CASMDRRYKNIQYF. The DNA of the CDR3 is TGTGCCAGCATGGACAGGAGATACAAAAACATTCAGTACTTC. The J gene is TRBJ2-4, the V gene TRBV6-1; 7 positions agree with TRBD1. V shed 7 bases, J shed 3 bases, and the junction held 6 bases outside the gene matches. CDR3 length: 14 residues. The V gene's germline CDR1 is MNHNS and CDR2 SASEGT.

The V gene is TRBV29-1, the J gene TRBJ1-2; a possible D gene is TRBD1 (6 bases). The CDR3 runs to 12 residues. The germline V gene has CDR1 SQVTM and CDR2 ANQGSEA. With 8 bases removed from V and 7 bases from J, the gap between germline ends came to 17 bases. The CDR3 DNA sequence: TGCAGCCTATGGACAGAACCATCTGGCTACACCTTC. Its translation is CSLWTEPSGYTF.

The chain combines TRBV19 with TRBJ2-6, with D possibly being TRBD1 (6 bases). The CDR3 consists of 16 residues. The ends were cut back, 1 base at V and 2 bases at J, with 9 bases in the middle. CDR1 is LNHDA, CDR2 SQIVND, per germline (reference sequence). CDR3 region: CASSIGKGAGANVLTF. The CDR3 DNA reads TGTGCCAGTAGTATAGGGAAGGGGGCTGGGGCCAACGTCCTGACTTTC.